These T cell receptor beta chains were read from a single sample in a study of T cell changes during pregnancy in multiple sclerosis. Using immunoSEQ multiplex PCR, the repertoire was profiled, and TCRdb retains in-frame clones only, with some absent. The data hold 80,000 or so clones, with approximately 90% observed a single time. The sequences come from peripheral blood, collected before pregnancy. The receptors originated from a female donor with multiple sclerosis, enrolled in a pregnancy study. Each CDR3 is given with its conserved first and last residue. The D gene is left open where the match is weak. Expanded clones are given a class, and other clones once, few, many or no size at all.

clone_size j_call v_call d_call cdr3_aa cdr3_nt
once TRBJ2-5 TRBV7-2 TRBD2 CASRPTSGGKETQYF TGTGCCAGCAGGCCCACTAGCGGGGGGAAAGAGACCCAGTACTTC
- TRBJ2-2 TRBV7-3 TRBD1 CASSPGQGAAGELFF TGTGCCAGCAGCCCCGGACAGGGGGCAGCCGGGGAGCTGTTTTTT
once TRBJ1-5 TRBV13 TRBD1 CASSLGGRGSNQPQHF TGTGCCAGCAGCTTAGGTGGCAGGGGGAGCAATCAGCCCCAGCATTTT
- TRBJ1-5 TRBV4-2 - CASSQEKGRVNQPQHF TGTGCCAGCAGCCAAGAGAAGGGCAGGGTCAATCAGCCCCAGCATTTT
- TRBJ1-1 TRBV30 - CAWGEGTRPLLAFF TGTGCCTGGGGAGAGGGGACAAGGCCCCTTCTGGCTTTCTTT
- TRBJ1-1 TRBV9 - CASSVGVSDTEAFF TGTGCCAGCAGCGTAGGAGTGAGTGACACTGAAGCTTTCTTT
- TRBJ2-7 TRBV7-9 TRBD2 CASSSTFGGGPREQYF TGTGCCAGCAGCTCAACCTTTGGCGGGGGGCCGAGGGAGCAGTACTTC
- TRBJ2-5 TRBV5-6 - CASSSFISETQYF TGTGCCAGCAGCTCTTTTATTTCGGAGACCCAGTACTTC
- TRBJ1-2 TRBV9 - CASRYSLDSGYTF TGTGCCAGCAGGTACTCCCTCGACAGCGGCTACACCTTC
once TRBJ1-2 TRBV11-2 - CASSFLNNGGHGYTF TGTGCCAGCAGCTTCCTAAACAATGGCGGGCATGGCTACACCTTC
- TRBJ1-1 TRBV6-5 - CASSGGLARTEAFF TGTGCCAGCAGCGGGGGGCTGGCTCGCACTGAAGCTTTCTTT
- TRBJ1-2 TRBV11-2 - CASSPVRHQKWYGYTF TGTGCCAGCAGCCCCGTTCGACATCAGAAGTGGTATGGCTACACCTTC
- TRBJ2-5 TRBV11-3 TRBD2 CASSFTGGQGETQYF TGTGCCAGCAGCTTCACGGGGGGGCAGGGAGAGACCCAGTACTTC
- TRBJ1-6 TRBV30 TRBD1 CAWSFPGQDSPLHF TGTGCCTGGAGTTTCCCGGGACAGGACTCACCCCTCCACTTT
once TRBJ1-2 TRBV6-1 TRBD1 CASRTTGSDYGYTF TGTGCCAGCAGGACGACAGGGTCGGACTATGGCTACACCTTC
- TRBJ1-1 TRBV7-8 TRBD1 CASSLGGDRWAEAFF TGTGCCAGCAGCTTAGGAGGGGACAGGTGGGCTGAAGCTTTCTTT
- TRBJ1-2 TRBV9 TRBD1 CASSADRGAPSGYTF TGTGCCAGCAGCGCGGACAGGGGTGCCCCTAGTGGCTACACCTTC
- TRBJ2-7 TRBV18 TRBD2 CASSPPGWGGYEQYF TGTGCCAGCTCACCACCGGGGTGGGGGGGCTACGAGCAGTACTTC
- TRBJ1-2 TRBV6-1 TRBD1 CASSSDRRAYGYTF TGTGCCAGCAGTTCGGACAGGCGGGCCTATGGCTACACCTTC
- TRBJ1-2 TRBV19 - CASSPWTALNYGYTF TGTGCCAGTAGCCCATGGACAGCTCTCAACTATGGCTACACCTTC
- TRBJ1-1 TRBV11-3 - CASSLAVNTEAFF TGTGCCAGCAGCTTGGCAGTGAACACTGAAGCTTTCTTT
- TRBJ1-3 TRBV19 TRBD1 CASSHPPGQGLLRFSGNTIYF TGTGCCAGTAGCCATCCCCCGGGACAGGGGTTGTTACGATTCTCTGGAAACACCATATATTTT
once TRBJ2-7 TRBV19 - CASSIGLGGETYEQYF TGTGCCAGTAGTATAGGTCTCGGCGGAGAGACCTACGAGCAGTACTTC
- TRBJ2-7 TRBV29-1 - CSVEDQVGEQYF TGCAGCGTTGAAGATCAGGTAGGCGAGCAGTACTTC
- TRBJ1-2 TRBV6-5 - CVVVGDGGYTF TGTGTGGTGGTCGGGGATGGTGGCTACACCTTC
few TRBJ1-6 TRBV7-9 - CASRGDTYSPLHF TGTGCCAGCAGGGGGGACACTTATTCACCCCTCCACTTT
- TRBJ2-5 TRBV5-5 TRBD2 CASSLLTSVGETQYF TGTGCCAGCAGCTTGCTGACTAGCGTTGGGGAGACCCAGTACTTC
- TRBJ2-3 TRBV5-1 - CASSLDTSTDTQYF TGCGCCAGCAGCTTGGACACCAGCACAGATACGCAGTATTTT
- TRBJ1-2 TRBV5-1 TRBD1 CASSGMTGNYGYTF TGCGCCAGCAGCGGGATGACAGGGAACTATGGCTACACCTTC
- TRBJ2-7 TRBV5-1 - CASSLPPNLREQYF TGCGCCAGCAGCTTGCCCCCGAATTTACGGGAGCAGTACTTC
- TRBJ1-2 TRBV18 TRBD1 CASSSGQDYGYTF TGTGCCAGCTCATCGGGACAGGATTATGGCTACACCTTC
- TRBJ2-2 TRBV27 - CASSPIKAQNTGELFF TGTGCCAGCAGTCCAATTAAAGCTCAGAACACCGGGGAGCTGTTTTTT
- TRBJ2-7 TRBV11-2 TRBD1 CASSHTLTGTGVSEQYF TGTGCCAGCAGTCACACCCTGACCGGGACAGGGGTTTCCGAGCAGTACTTC
- TRBJ1-1 TRBV4-1 - CASSQGLLVVAAFF TGCGCCAGCAGCCAAGGCTTATTGGTAGTAGCGGCTTTCTTT
- TRBJ1-3 TRBV16 - CASSQSPQGPGNTIYF TGTGCCAGCAGCCAATCGCCTCAGGGGCCTGGAAACACCATATATTTT
- TRBJ2-5 TRBV7-7 - CASTTGPAGETQYF TGTGCTAGCACAACAGGGCCGGCGGGAGAGACCCAGTACTTC
- TRBJ2-3 TRBV5-5 - CASSLELGTDTQYF TGTGCCAGCAGCTTGGAACTAGGGACAGATACGCAGTATTTT
- TRBJ2-1 TRBV9 - CASSAGGTSYNEQFF TGTGCCAGCAGCGCCGGGGGGACATCCTACAATGAGCAGTTCTTC
- TRBJ1-3 TRBV9 TRBD1 CASSATGTGSLVGNTIYF TGTGCCAGCAGCGCAACCGGGACAGGGAGTCTAGTTGGAAACACCATATATTTT
- TRBJ1-1 TRBV28 - CASVDGIKNTEAFF TGTGCCAGCGTAGACGGGATAAAGAACACTGAAGCTTTCTTT
- TRBJ1-2 TRBV7-9 - CASTKGHPRGYTF TGTGCCAGCACCAAGGGACACCCTAGAGGCTACACCTTC
- TRBJ2-7 TRBV5-1 TRBD1 CASSLTGVSYEQYF TGCGCCAGCAGCCTCACAGGGGTCTCCTACGAGCAGTACTTC
- TRBJ2-7 TRBV4-2 - CASSSVPAGASYEQYF TGTGCCAGCAGTTCCGTGCCCGCAGGGGCCTCCTACGAGCAGTACTTC
- TRBJ2-5 TRBV9 TRBD2 CASSSANDRGGETQYF TGTGCCAGCAGCTCAGCCAATGACCGCGGGGGAGAGACCCAGTACTTC
once TRBJ2-6 TRBV7-2 - CASSLGQGGVLTF TGTGCCAGCAGCTTAGGACAGGGAGGCGTCCTGACTTTC
once TRBJ1-2 TRBV11-2 - CASSSGQPSGTF TGTGCCAGCAGCTCCGGACAGCCCTCGGGTACCTTC
- TRBJ2-5 TRBV5-4 TRBD1 CASSPGQGFGETQYF TGTGCCAGCAGCCCGGGACAGGGGTTTGGGGAGACCCAGTACTTC
- TRBJ1-5 TRBV7-8 TRBD1 CASSLAGQAVGPQHF TGTGCCAGCAGCTTAGCGGGACAGGCGGTGGGGCCCCAGCATTTT
once TRBJ2-2 TRBV9 TRBD2 CASSVSSSGYLGELFF TGTGCCAGCAGCGTAAGTTCTAGCGGGTACCTCGGGGAGCTGTTTTTT
- TRBJ1-3 TRBV5-1 - CASSLIGAAGNTIYF TGCGCCAGCAGCTTGATTGGGGCCGCTGGAAACACCATATATTTT
- TRBJ2-7 TRBV6-6 - CASSSLGGLIPYEQYF TGTGCCAGCAGTAGCCTAGGGGGTTTAATTCCATACGAGCAGTACTTC
- TRBJ2-5 TRBV9 TRBD1 CASSPGQGGQETQYF TGTGCCAGCAGCCCAGGACAGGGCGGCCAAGAGACCCAGTACTTC
- TRBJ2-5 TRBV5-1 - CASSLGQGRVETQYF TGCGCCAGCAGCTTGGGGCAGGGAAGGGTAGAGACCCAGTACTTC